This is a list of T cell receptor beta chains from one sample in a study of T cells expressing NK-cell markers. TCRdb re-called the 5' RACE reads, yielding one record per CDR3 amino acid sequence without DNA. Here the sample table reports about 430,000 distinct CDR3 sequences. Sequencing was done on a sample of blood T cells: a sorted CD56 or NKG2C T cell subset, CD4+ or CD8+ T cells, or bulk PBMC T cells (not recorded which). The receptors were sampled from a woman between 50 and 59 years old in good health. Both conserved end residues are part of each CDR3. Each record gives: J gene, V gene, CDR3 protein.

J gene: TRBJ1-3
V gene: TRBV5-1
CDR3 protein: CASSLRGDTIYF

J gene: TRBJ2-5
V gene: TRBV24-1
CDR3 protein: CATTGAAKTQYF

J gene: TRBJ2-7
V gene: TRBV30
CDR3 protein: CAWSVMAGPGEQYF

J gene: TRBJ2-2
V gene: TRBV7-2
CDR3 protein: CASWTGFPPGELFF

J gene: TRBJ1-1
V gene: TRBV10-3
CDR3 protein: CAIAGKPDTEAFF

J gene: TRBJ2-3
V gene: TRBV10-2
CDR3 protein: CASRNSGVRADTQYF

J gene: TRBJ2-4
V gene: TRBV27
CDR3 protein: CASSPTLGGDIQYF

J gene: TRBJ2-3
V gene: TRBV19
CDR3 protein: CASSSHSPMGDTQYF

J gene: TRBJ2-1
V gene: TRBV2
CDR3 protein: CASSEGQLLGNEQFF

J gene: TRBJ2-5
V gene: TRBV29-1
CDR3 protein: CSLAGGRGQETQYF

J gene: TRBJ1-3
V gene: TRBV12-3/TRBV12-4
CDR3 protein: CASSTGTWSGNTIYF

J gene: TRBJ1-4
V gene: TRBV2
CDR3 protein: CASSGGNEKLFF

J gene: TRBJ1-2
V gene: TRBV12-3/TRBV12-4
CDR3 protein: CASSSSWRPSYGYTF

J gene: TRBJ2-7
V gene: TRBV5-1
CDR3 protein: CASSGFEGYEQYF

J gene: TRBJ2-7
V gene: TRBV15
CDR3 protein: CATSRVGNSYEQYF

J gene: TRBJ2-4
V gene: TRBV6-2/TRBV6-3
CDR3 protein: CASSSTGRAKNIQYF

J gene: TRBJ2-5
V gene: TRBV29-1
CDR3 protein: CSVGGKQTQYF

J gene: TRBJ2-3
V gene: TRBV7-3
CDR3 protein: CASSLHTSGEDGGGTQYF

J gene: TRBJ2-1
V gene: TRBV20-1
CDR3 protein: CSAQDRNTYNEQFF

J gene: TRBJ2-7
V gene: TRBV18
CDR3 protein: CASSPPHDRFYEQYF

J gene: TRBJ2-3
V gene: TRBV27
CDR3 protein: CASGTAPGTQYF

J gene: TRBJ1-1
V gene: TRBV6-6
CDR3 protein: CASIIRGRTEAFF

J gene: TRBJ2-1
V gene: TRBV7-8
CDR3 protein: CASSLLSGARGDEQFF

J gene: TRBJ2-2
V gene: TRBV20-1
CDR3 protein: CSALETDTGELFF

J gene: TRBJ1-3
V gene: TRBV12-3/TRBV12-4
CDR3 protein: CASSLEQGPNTIYF

J gene: TRBJ2-1
V gene: TRBV4-2
CDR3 protein: CASSPAAGVRYNEQFF

J gene: TRBJ1-1
V gene: TRBV28
CDR3 protein: CASIPGGVTEAFF

J gene: TRBJ2-5
V gene: TRBV6-2/TRBV6-3
CDR3 protein: CASSYRLGRETQYF

J gene: TRBJ2-1
V gene: TRBV5-1
CDR3 protein: CASSQGLRYNEQFF

J gene: TRBJ2-3
V gene: TRBV12-3/TRBV12-4
CDR3 protein: CASSLWREFPDTQYF

J gene: TRBJ2-7
V gene: TRBV3-1
CDR3 protein: CASSQEVVPREQYF

J gene: TRBJ2-5
V gene: TRBV12-3/TRBV12-4
CDR3 protein: CASSLMEAETQYF

J gene: TRBJ2-1
V gene: TRBV25-1
CDR3 protein: CASSTGGTGLSNEQFF

J gene: TRBJ2-6
V gene: TRBV5-1
CDR3 protein: CASRLLAGDSGANVLTF

J gene: TRBJ2-7
V gene: TRBV5-1
CDR3 protein: CASSLAVLWAGVYEQYF

J gene: TRBJ2-1
V gene: TRBV27
CDR3 protein: CASSWRDLYNEQFF

J gene: TRBJ2-6
V gene: TRBV9
CDR3 protein: CASSPRDRGVAVSGANVLTF

J gene: TRBJ2-5
V gene: TRBV5-1
CDR3 protein: CASSLRPGLAERNQETQYF

J gene: TRBJ2-1
V gene: TRBV7-9
CDR3 protein: CASSSSGTRNEQFF

J gene: TRBJ2-7
V gene: TRBV6-1
CDR3 protein: CAGSGLGYEQYF

J gene: TRBJ2-1
V gene: TRBV12-3/TRBV12-4
CDR3 protein: CASSLNAGGGAYNEQFF

J gene: TRBJ2-1
V gene: TRBV3-1
CDR3 protein: CASSQEPALNEQFF

J gene: TRBJ2-1
V gene: TRBV18
CDR3 protein: CASSPGVGNEQFF

J gene: TRBJ2-3
V gene: TRBV21-1
CDR3 protein: CASSNALCGRRGLDTQYF

J gene: TRBJ2-7
V gene: TRBV10-3
CDR3 protein: CATSDYSLREQYF

J gene: TRBJ2-5
V gene: TRBV5-1
CDR3 protein: CASSTLGLAGQETQYF

J gene: TRBJ2-1
V gene: TRBV20-1
CDR3 protein: CSAAREGGIRNEQFF

J gene: TRBJ2-5
V gene: TRBV20-1
CDR3 protein: CSARLNRAGETQYF

J gene: TRBJ1-1
V gene: TRBV20-1
CDR3 protein: CSAITTGRTEAFF

J gene: TRBJ2-3
V gene: TRBV27
CDR3 protein: CASSLRDRGIDTQYF

J gene: TRBJ2-5
V gene: TRBV5-1
CDR3 protein: CASSLGGAGQNQETQYF

J gene: TRBJ2-5
V gene: TRBV29-1
CDR3 protein: CSVERLAIGTQYF

J gene: TRBJ2-1
V gene: TRBV21-1
CDR3 protein: CASSICGVGYYNEQFF